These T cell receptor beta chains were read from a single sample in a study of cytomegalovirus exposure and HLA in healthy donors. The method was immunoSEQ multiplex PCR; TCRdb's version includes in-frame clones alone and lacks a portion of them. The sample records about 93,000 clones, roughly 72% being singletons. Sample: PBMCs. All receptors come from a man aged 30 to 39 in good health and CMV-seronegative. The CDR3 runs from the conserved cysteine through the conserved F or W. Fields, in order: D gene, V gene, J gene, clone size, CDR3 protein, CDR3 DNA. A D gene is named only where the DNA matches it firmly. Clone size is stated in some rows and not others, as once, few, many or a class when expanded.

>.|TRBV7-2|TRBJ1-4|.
CASSAVPQGLEKLFF
TGTGCCAGCAGCGCCGTCCCCCAGGGACTTGAAAAACTGTTTTTT
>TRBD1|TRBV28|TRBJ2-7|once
CASSFYRQGAHEQYF
TGTGCCAGCAGTTTTTATCGACAGGGGGCCCACGAGCAGTACTTC
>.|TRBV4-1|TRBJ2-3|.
CASSQDVGAYTDTQYF
TGCGCCAGCAGCCAAGATGTGGGGGCATACACAGATACGCAGTATTTT
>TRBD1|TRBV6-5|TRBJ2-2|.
CASRGTVSNTGELFF
TGTGCCAGCAGAGGGACAGTTTCGAACACCGGGGAGCTGTTTTTT
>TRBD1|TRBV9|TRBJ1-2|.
CASSGGDGTGTYYGYTF
TGTGCCAGCAGCGGTGGGGATGGGACAGGGACTTACTATGGCTACACCTTC
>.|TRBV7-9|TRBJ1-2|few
CASSLAVERTGRF
TGTGCCAGCAGCTTAGCGGTGGAGAGAACAGGACGCTTC
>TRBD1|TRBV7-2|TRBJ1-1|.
CASSMTGGDRTEAFF
TGTGCCAGCAGCATGACAGGGGGCGATAGGACTGAAGCTTTCTTT
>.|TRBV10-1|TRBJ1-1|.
CASSGGGDPPEAFF
TGCGCCAGCAGTGGCGGCGGCGACCCCCCTGAAGCTTTCTTT
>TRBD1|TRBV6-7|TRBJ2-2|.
CASSYSGQGAHGELFF
TGTGCCAGCAGTTACTCGGGACAGGGTGCCCACGGGGAGCTGTTTTTT
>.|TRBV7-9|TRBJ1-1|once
CASSFSTGYTEAFF
TGTGCCAGCAGCTTTTCAACAGGGTACACTGAAGCTTTCTTT
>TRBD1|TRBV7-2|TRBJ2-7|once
CASSTPDRGECGQYF
TGTGCCAGCAGCACCCCGGACAGGGGGGAATGTGGGCAGTACTTC
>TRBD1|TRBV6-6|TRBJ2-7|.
CASSLRGQGGSEQYF
TGTGCCAGCAGTCTACGAGGACAGGGAGGTTCCGAGCAGTACTTC
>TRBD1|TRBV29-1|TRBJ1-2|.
CSVGTTGNYGYTF
TGCAGCGTAGGGACGACAGGGAACTATGGCTACACCTTC
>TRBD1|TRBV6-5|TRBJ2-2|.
CASSWTGATGELFF
TGTGCCAGCAGCTGGACAGGGGCCACCGGGGAGCTGTTTTTT
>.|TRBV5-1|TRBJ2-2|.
CASSFGGTNTGELFF
TGCGCCAGCAGCTTTGGAGGGACGAACACCGGGGAGCTGTTTTTT
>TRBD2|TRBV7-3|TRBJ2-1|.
CASSSLAGEAYEQFF
TGTGCCAGCAGCTCACTAGCGGGAGAGGCTTATGAGCAGTTCTTC
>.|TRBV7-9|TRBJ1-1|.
CASSLDGFANTEAFF
TGTGCCAGCAGCTTAGACGGTTTCGCTAACACTGAAGCTTTCTTT
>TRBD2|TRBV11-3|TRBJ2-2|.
CASSLGLAGPSTGELFF
TGTGCCAGCAGCTTAGGGCTAGCGGGACCGTCCACCGGGGAGCTGTTTTTT
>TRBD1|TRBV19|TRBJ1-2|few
CASATGGYNYGYTF
TGTGCCAGTGCCACAGGGGGCTATAACTATGGCTACACCTTC
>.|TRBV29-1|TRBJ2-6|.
CSVGEVYSGANVLTF
TGCAGCGTAGGGGAAGTTTACTCTGGGGCCAACGTCCTGACTTTC
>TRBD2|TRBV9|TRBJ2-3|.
CASSPTSGEGDTQYF
TGTGCCAGCAGCCCAACTAGCGGGGAGGGAGATACGCAGTATTTT
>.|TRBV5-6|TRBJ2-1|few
CASSLVDEQFF
TGTGCCAGCAGCTTGGTCGATGAGCAGTTCTTC
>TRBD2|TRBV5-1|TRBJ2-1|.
CASSPGLLLHDEQFF
TGCGCCAGCAGTCCGGGACTACTATTACACGATGAGCAGTTCTTC
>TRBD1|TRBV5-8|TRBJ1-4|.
CASSFHRGHAAEKLFF
TGTGCCAGCAGCTTTCACAGGGGGCACGCCGCGGAAAAACTGTTTTTT
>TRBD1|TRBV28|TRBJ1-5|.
CASSQRRTGVSNQPQHF
TGTGCCAGCAGCCAAAGAAGGACAGGGGTGAGCAATCAGCCCCAGCATTTT
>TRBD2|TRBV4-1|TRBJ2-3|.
CASSQRGKAGGVFGTDTQYF
TGCGCCAGCAGCCAAAGAGGGAAAGCGGGGGGGGTTTTCGGCACAGATACGCAGTATTTT
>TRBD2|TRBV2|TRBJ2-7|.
CASGASGGSSYEQYF
TGTGCCAGCGGCGCTAGCGGGGGAAGCTCCTACGAGCAGTACTTC
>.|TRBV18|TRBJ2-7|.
CASSPPAGGDEQYF
TGTGCCAGCTCACCACCTGCAGGAGGGGACGAGCAGTACTTC
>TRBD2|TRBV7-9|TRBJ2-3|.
CASSRAGGPTDTQYF
TGTGCCAGCAGTAGAGCGGGAGGGCCGACAGATACGCAGTATTTT
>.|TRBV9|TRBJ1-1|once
CASSGKVGINTEAFF
TGTGCCAGCAGCGGAAAGGTGGGCATTAACACTGAAGCTTTCTTT
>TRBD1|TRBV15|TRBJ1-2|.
CATGQGNYGYTF
TGTGCCACCGGACAGGGAAACTATGGCTACACCTTC
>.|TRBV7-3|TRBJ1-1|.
CASSPRSNTEAFF
TGTGCCAGCAGCCCGAGGTCAAACACTGAAGCTTTCTTT
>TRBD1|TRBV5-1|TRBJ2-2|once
CASSSPRQGVILGTGELFF
TGCGCCAGCAGCTCTCCCCGACAGGGGGTAATCTTAGGCACCGGGGAGCTGTTTTTT
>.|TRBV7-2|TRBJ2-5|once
CASSSRYQETQYF
TGTGCCAGCAGCTCCCGTTACCAAGAGACCCAGTACTTC
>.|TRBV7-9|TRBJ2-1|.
CASSFLGGMVNEQFF
TGTGCCAGCAGCTTCTTGGGCGGGATGGTTAATGAGCAGTTCTTC
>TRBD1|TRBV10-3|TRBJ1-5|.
CAISPGTASNQPQHF
TGTGCCATCAGCCCCGGGACAGCAAGTAATCAGCCCCAGCATTTT
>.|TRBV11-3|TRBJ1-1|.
CASSPDTGRNTEAFF
TGTGCCAGCAGCCCCGACACAGGGCGGAACACTGAAGCTTTCTTT
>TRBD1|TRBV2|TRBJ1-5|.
CASSAQGNNQPQHF
TGTGCCAGCAGTGCACAGGGGAACAATCAGCCCCAGCATTTT
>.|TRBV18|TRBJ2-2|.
CASSPQTAGNTGELFF
TGTGCCAGCTCACCACAAACAGCAGGGAACACCGGGGAGCTGTTTTTT
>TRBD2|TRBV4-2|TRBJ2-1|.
CASSQGGLAGGGDEQFF
TGTGCCAGCAGCCAGGGTGGACTAGCGGGAGGTGGGGATGAGCAGTTCTTC
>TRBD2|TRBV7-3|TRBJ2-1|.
CASSLTLGTSSYNEQFF
TGTGCCAGCAGCTTAACCCTCGGGACTAGTTCCTACAATGAGCAGTTCTTC